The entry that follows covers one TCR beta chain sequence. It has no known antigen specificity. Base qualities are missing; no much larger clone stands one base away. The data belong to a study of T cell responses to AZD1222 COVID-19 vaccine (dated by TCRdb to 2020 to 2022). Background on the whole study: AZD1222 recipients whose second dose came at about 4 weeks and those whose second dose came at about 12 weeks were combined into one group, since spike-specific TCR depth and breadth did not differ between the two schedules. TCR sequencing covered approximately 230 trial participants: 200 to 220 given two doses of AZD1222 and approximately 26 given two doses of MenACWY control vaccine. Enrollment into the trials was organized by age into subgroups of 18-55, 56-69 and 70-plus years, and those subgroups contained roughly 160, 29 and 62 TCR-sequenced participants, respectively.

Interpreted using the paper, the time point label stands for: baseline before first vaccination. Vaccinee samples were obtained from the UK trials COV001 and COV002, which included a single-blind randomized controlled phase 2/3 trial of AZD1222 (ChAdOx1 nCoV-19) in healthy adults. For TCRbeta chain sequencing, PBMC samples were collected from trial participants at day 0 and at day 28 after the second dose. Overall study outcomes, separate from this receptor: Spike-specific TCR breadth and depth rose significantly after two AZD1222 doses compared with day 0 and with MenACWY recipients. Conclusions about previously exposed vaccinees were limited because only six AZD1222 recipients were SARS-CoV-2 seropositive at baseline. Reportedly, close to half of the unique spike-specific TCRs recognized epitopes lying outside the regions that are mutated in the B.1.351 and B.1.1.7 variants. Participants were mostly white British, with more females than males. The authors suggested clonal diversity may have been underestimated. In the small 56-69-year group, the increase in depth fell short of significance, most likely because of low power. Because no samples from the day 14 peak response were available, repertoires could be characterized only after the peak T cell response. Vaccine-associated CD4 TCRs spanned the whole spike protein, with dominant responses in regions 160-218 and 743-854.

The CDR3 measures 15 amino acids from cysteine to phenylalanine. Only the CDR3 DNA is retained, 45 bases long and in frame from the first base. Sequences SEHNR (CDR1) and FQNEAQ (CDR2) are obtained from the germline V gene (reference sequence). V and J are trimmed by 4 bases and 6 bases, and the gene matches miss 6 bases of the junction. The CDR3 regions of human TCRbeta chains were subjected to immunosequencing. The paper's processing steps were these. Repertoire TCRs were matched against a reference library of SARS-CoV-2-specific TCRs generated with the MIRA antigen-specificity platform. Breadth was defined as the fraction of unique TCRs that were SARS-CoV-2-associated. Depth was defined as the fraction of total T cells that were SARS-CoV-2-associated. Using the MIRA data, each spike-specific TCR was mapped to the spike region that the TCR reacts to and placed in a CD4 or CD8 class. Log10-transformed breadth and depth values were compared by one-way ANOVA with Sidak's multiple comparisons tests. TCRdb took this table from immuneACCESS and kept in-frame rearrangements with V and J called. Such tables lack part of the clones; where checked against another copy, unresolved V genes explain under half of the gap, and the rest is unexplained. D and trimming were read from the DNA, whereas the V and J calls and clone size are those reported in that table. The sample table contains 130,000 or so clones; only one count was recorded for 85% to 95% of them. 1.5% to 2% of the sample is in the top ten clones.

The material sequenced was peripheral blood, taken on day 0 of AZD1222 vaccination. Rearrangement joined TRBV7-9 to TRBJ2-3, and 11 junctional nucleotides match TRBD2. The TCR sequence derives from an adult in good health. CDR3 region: CASSSRLAGTDTQYF. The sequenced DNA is TGTGCCAGCAGCTCCAGACTAGCGGGAACCGATACGCAGTATTTT.